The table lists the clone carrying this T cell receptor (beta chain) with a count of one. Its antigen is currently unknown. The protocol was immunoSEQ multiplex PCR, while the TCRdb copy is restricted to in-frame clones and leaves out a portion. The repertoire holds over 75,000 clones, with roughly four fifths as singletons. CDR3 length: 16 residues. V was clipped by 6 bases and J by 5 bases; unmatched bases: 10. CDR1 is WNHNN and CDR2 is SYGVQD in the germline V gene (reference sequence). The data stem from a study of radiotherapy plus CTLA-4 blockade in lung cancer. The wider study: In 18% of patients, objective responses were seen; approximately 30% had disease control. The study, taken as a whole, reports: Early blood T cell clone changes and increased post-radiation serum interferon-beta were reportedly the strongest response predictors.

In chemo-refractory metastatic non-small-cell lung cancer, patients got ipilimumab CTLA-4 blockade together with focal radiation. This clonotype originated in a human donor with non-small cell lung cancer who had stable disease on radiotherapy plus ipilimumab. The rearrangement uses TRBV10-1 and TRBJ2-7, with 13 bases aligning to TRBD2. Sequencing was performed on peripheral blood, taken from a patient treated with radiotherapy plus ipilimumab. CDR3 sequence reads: CASRSPLAGGPNEQYF. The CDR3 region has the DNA TGCGCCAGCAGGAGCCCACTAGCGGGAGGGCCCAACGAGCAGTACTTC.